This entry lists 32 T cell receptor beta chains sequenced from one sample in a study of blood T cells in healthy people across ages. Using a J-beta primer mix together with a sample-barcoded 5' primer, a second PCR was run for roughly 6 to 12 cycles. MiXCR, applied by TCRdb to the 5' RACE reads, yields one record per CDR3 protein. The sample yields 730,000 or so distinct CDR3 sequences, around 41% seen once. Input material: blood. The receptors shown here come from a man at least 80 years old in good health.

This rearrangement joins TRBV20-1 to TRBJ2-3; D might be TRBD1 or TRBD2, each matching 6 bases. Germline V gene sequence: CDR1 DFQATT, CDR2 SNEGSKA (reference sequence). Trimming left V 1 base short and J 3 bases short, with 14 bases between. The CDR3 totals 15 residues. As DNA, the CDR3 is TGCAGTGCTAGAGTACGGGGGCAGGCTACAGATACGCAGTATTTT. Protein product: CSARVRGQATDTQYF.

This clonotype was seen many times. The chain joins TRBV29-1 to TRBJ2-3; 7 positions match TRBD1. The CDR3 runs to 13 residues. J was trimmed by 3 bases and V by 3 bases; bases with no gene match: 3. The germline CDR1 and CDR2 sequences are SQVTM and ANQGSEA. CDR3 amino acids: CSVDHRGTDTQYF. DNA for the CDR3: TGCAGCGTTGACCACAGGGGAACAGATACGCAGTATTTT.

This chain connects TRBV6-1 to TRBJ2-3; D possibly corresponds to TRBD2 (6 bases). With 2 bases removed from V and 11 bases from J, the gap between germline ends came to 14 bases. This CDR3 region has 13 residues. Germline loops: CDR1 MNHNS, CDR2 SASEGT. The DNA of the CDR3 is TGTGCCAGCAGTGAAATCACGACTAGTGGGCAGTATTTT. Translating it yields CASSEITTSGQYF.

The gene calls are TRBV7-2 and TRBJ2-3; maybe TRBD1 (5 bases). This CDR3 comprises 15 residues. V was pared by 5 bases and J by 4 bases, with 16 bases between. Germline assignment: CDR1 SGHTA and CDR2 FQGNSA. CDR3 amino acids: CASSRRTQGADTQYF. For the CDR3, the DNA is TGTGCCAGCAGCCGCCGGACACAAGGGGCAGATACGCAGTATTTT.

As concerns this clonotype: Possible read error: a much larger clone is one base away. The chain combines TRBV28 with TRBJ2-5; D ambiguous. The J call is in doubt because the DNA end fits TRBJ2-1 better. Germline V lookup: CDR1 MDHEN, CDR2 SYDVKM. This CDR3 spans 14 amino acids. The CDR3 region has the DNA TGTGCCAGCACCTCAGGCATCTACCAAGAGACCCAGTTCTTC. This codes for CASTSGIYQETQFF.

The chain employs TRBV11-2 and TRBJ1-5; maybe TRBD1 (5 bases). CDR3 length: 14 residues. With 2 bases removed from V and 4 bases from J, the gap between germline ends came to 9 bases. Looked up from germline, CDR1 is SGHAT and CDR2 is FQNNGV. The CDR3 sequence is CASSLIGGNQPQHF. CDR3 nucleotides: TGTGCCAGCAGCTTAATCGGGGGAAATCAGCCCCAGCATTTT.

The chain employs TRBV7-2 and TRBJ2-1; 7 bases are a match to TRBD2. This CDR3 has 15 residues. The junction had 4 bases not matched to a gene; V was cut back by 5 bases and J by 0 bases. In germline, CDR1 is SGHTA, CDR2 FQGNSA. The CDR3 DNA follows: TGTGCCAGCAGCAGAGCGGGGACCTCCTACAATGAGCAGTTCTTC. Translation gives CASSRAGTSYNEQFF. Variable domain in full (rest from reference TRBV7-2 and TRBJ2-1): GAGVSQSPSNKVTEKGKDVELRCDPISGHTALYWYRQSLGQGLEFLIYFQGNSAPDKSGLPSDRFSAERTGGSVSTLTIQRTQQEDSAVYLCASSRAGTSYNEQFFGPGTRLTVL.

This clonotype occurred a few times. The chain links TRBV7-2 to TRBJ1-2, with D uncertain. There are 15 residues in the CDR3. Trimming shortened V by 5 bases and J by 4 bases, and 17 bases separated the two germline ends. Germline values: CDR1 SGHTA, CDR2 FQGNSA. In DNA form, the CDR3 reads TGTGCCAGCAGCCAAACCACAAGCCCCCTCTATGGCTACACCTTC. This sequence encodes CASSQTTSPLYGYTF. The entire variable domain, with the rest obtained from reference TRBV7-2 and TRBJ1-2, is as follows: GAGVSQSPSNKVTEKGKDVELRCDPISGHTALYWYRQSLGQGLEFLIYFQGNSAPDKSGLPSDRFSAERTGGSVSTLTIQRTQQEDSAVYLCASSQTTSPLYGYTFGSGTRLTVV.

This clonotype appeared a few times. The rearrangement uses TRBV6-2 or TRBV6-3 and TRBJ1-2; D is unclear. The CDR3 loop spans 12 amino acids. Between the trimmed V and J ends, which lost 2 bases and 6 bases, there was a span of 7 bases. Germline assignment: CDR1 MNHEY and CDR2 SVGEGT. The CDR3 DNA is TGTGCCAGCAGTTACGTAGGGAATGGCTACACCTTC. Translation: CASSYVGNGYTF.

This clonotype was recorded many times. The chain recombines TRBV15 with TRBJ2-5; TRBD2 agrees at 8 bases. J was trimmed by 3 bases and V by 1 base; bases with no gene match: 4. This CDR3 has 15 residues. CDR1 LNHNV and CDR2 YYDKDF come from the germline V gene (reference sequence). This CDR3 is CATSRATSGKETQYF. The CDR3 DNA follows: TGTGCCACCAGCAGAGCCACTAGCGGTAAAGAGACCCAGTACTTC.

This clonotype has more than one count but fewer than ten. The chain recombines TRBV6-2 or TRBV6-3 with TRBJ2-5; weak D call: TRBD2 (5 bases). This CDR3 region has 15 residues. Germline V CDR1 and CDR2: MNHEY, SVGEGT. The germline V and J ends were trimmed by 0 bases and 5 bases, with 13 bases remaining between them. The CDR3 region is CASSYSTIREETQYF. CDR3 in DNA: TGTGCCAGCAGTTACTCGACCATTAGGGAGGAGACCCAGTACTTC.

This clonotype was detected once. The gene calls are TRBV7-2 and TRBJ2-7, with 12 bases lining up with TRBD2. There are 15 residues in the CDR3. Germline trimming cut 2 bases from V and 6 bases from J; bases unmatched to any gene: 5. Germline lookup yields CDR1 SGHTA and CDR2 FQGNSA. CDR3 protein: CASSLSRLAGAEQYF. DNA of the CDR3: TGTGCCAGCAGCTTATCCCGACTAGCGGGAGCCGAGCAGTACTTC.

This chain links TRBV7-2 with TRBJ1-1; no clear D. The CDR3 has 14 amino acids. V was pared by 1 base and J by 0 bases, with 6 bases between. Germline V CDR1 and CDR2: SGHTA, FQGNSA. The CDR3 spells CASSLEFMNTEAFF. CDR3 bases: TGTGCCAGCAGCTTAGAGTTCATGAACACTGAAGCTTTCTTT.

The rearrangement uses TRBV4-2 and TRBJ2-7; the D gene is possibly TRBD2 (5 bases). The CDR3 runs to 15 residues. Deletions cut 0 bases from V and 3 bases from J, with 12 bases between. Germline assignment: CDR1 LGHNA and CDR2 YNFKEQ. The CDR3 loop reads CASSQEAGMNYEQYF. The DNA of the CDR3 is TGTGCCAGCAGCCAAGAGGCCGGGATGAACTACGAGCAGTACTTC.

The chain employs TRBV5-1 and TRBJ1-5, with 10 nucleotides matching TRBD1. The ends lost 2 bases at V and 6 bases at J; junction bases unmatched: 8. Germline V gives CDR1 SGHRS, CDR2 YFSETQ. The CDR3 extends over 16 amino acids. This CDR3 is CASSFDGTGAGQPQHF. In nucleotides, the CDR3 is TGCGCCAGCAGCTTCGACGGGACAGGGGCCGGTCAGCCCCAGCATTTT.

The rearrangement uses TRBV6-5 and TRBJ2-3; 9 bases line up with TRBD1. Germline CDR1 and CDR2: MNHEY and SVGAGI. The junction had 10 bases not matched to a gene; V was cut back by 9 bases and J by 3 bases. This CDR3 contains 15 residues. The CDR3 protein is CASNSGDRVTDTQYF. In DNA form, the CDR3 reads TGTGCCAGTAACTCGGGGGACAGGGTTACAGATACGCAGTATTTT.

The J gene is TRBJ2-3, the V gene TRBV7-3, with 10 bases matching TRBD1. Germline V gives CDR1 SGHTA, CDR2 FQGTGA. J lost 5 bases, V lost 2 bases, and 1 base had no gene match. CDR3 length: 14 amino acids. The CDR3 nucleotides are TGTGCCAGCAGCTTAGGGGACAGGGGAGATACGCAGTATTTT. This gives the protein CASSLGDRGDTQYF.

To note about this clonotype: One end of the junction is discordant with germline, which a read error may explain. This chain links TRBV4-2 with TRBJ1-5; TRBD1 aligns across 8 bases. The CDR3 sequence is 17 residues long. From germline, CDR1 is LGHNA and CDR2 YNFKEQ. CDR3 protein: CASSQAGQGFSNQLQHF. CDR3 in DNA: TGTGCCAGCAGCCAAGCTGGACAGGGCTTCAGCAATCAGCTCCAGCATTTT.

The V call is TRBV25-1, the J call TRBJ2-5, with 7 bases that match TRBD1. The germline gives CDR1 MGHDK, CDR2 SYGVNS. The CDR3 is 15 residues long. With V trimmed by 2 bases and J by 5 bases, 8 bases remained unmatched. The CDR3 region has the DNA TGTGCCAGCAGTGAACCCCGGGACAGTACCGAGACCCAGTACTTC. The encoded protein is CASSEPRDSTETQYF.

CDR3 sequence reads: CASSDTRGSIQYF. The CDR3 coding sequence is TGTGCCAGCAGCGACACCCGGGGGAGCATTCAGTACTTC. This chain uses TRBV11-2 with TRBJ2-4, with D maybe TRBD2 (6 bases). V was shortened by 5 bases and J by 9 bases, with 14 bases between the two germline ends. Germline loops: CDR1 SGHAT, CDR2 FQNNGV. The CDR3 is 13 residues long.

This clonotype has just a few counts. The rearrangement links TRBV12-3 or TRBV12-4 to TRBJ1-2; weak D call: TRBD1 (5 bases). V was shortened by 4 bases and J by 3 bases, with 9 bases between the two germline ends. The CDR3 length is 13 residues. DNA for the CDR3: TGTGCCAGCAGTTCACAGGTCTACTATGGCTACACCTTC. Encoded protein: CASSSQVYYGYTF.

In this sample, this clonotype turned up many times. The chain uses TRBV27 and TRBJ1-2; no reliable D call. Trimming left V 9 bases short and J 6 bases short, with 5 bases between. This CDR3 region has 9 residues. Germline lookup yields CDR1 MNHEY and CDR2 SMNVEV (reference sequence). The CDR3 here is CARHHGYTF. In DNA, the CDR3 is TGTGCCAGACACCATGGCTACACCTTC.

This clonotype was recorded a few times. The chain uses TRBV10-3 and TRBJ2-1; TRBD2 matches at 9 bases. Germline loops: CDR1 ENHRY, CDR2 SYGVKD. This CDR3 region has 14 residues. V shed 6 bases and J 3 bases; nucleotides not matched to a gene: 3. CDR3 DNA: TGTGCCATCAGCTCGACTAGCGGCTACAATGAGCAGTTCTTC. Its translation: CAISSTSGYNEQFF.

The J gene is TRBJ1-1, the V gene TRBV27; D perhaps matches TRBD1 (6 bases). This CDR3 spans 14 amino acids. The germline gives CDR1 MNHEY, CDR2 SMNVEV (reference sequence). V was pared by 5 bases and J by 0 bases, with 10 bases between. This CDR3 is CASSTGQLNTEAFF. The DNA of the CDR3 is TGTGCCAGCAGTACGGGACAATTGAACACTGAAGCTTTCTTT.

This clonotype was counted only a few times. This chain joins TRBV6-1 and TRBJ2-7; weak D call: TRBD1 (6 bases). Trimming shortened V by 4 bases and J by 0 bases, and 10 bases separated the two germline ends. CDR1 is MNHNS and CDR2 is SASEGT in the germline V gene. There are 14 residues in the CDR3. In DNA form, the CDR3 reads TGTGCCAGCAGTGCTCGGGACACCTCCTACGAGCAGTACTTC. This translates into CASSARDTSYEQYF.

Of note for this clonotype: Since a much larger clone is just one base distant, this may be a read error. The chain has TRBV7-2 and TRBJ2-1; 14 bases align to TRBD2. Germline CDR1 reads SGHTA; CDR2 reads FQGNSA. J lost 6 bases, V lost 11 bases, and 9 bases had no gene match. The CDR3 has 15 residues. CDR3 in amino acids: CAGTGTSGSANEQFF. CDR3 nucleotide sequence: TGTGCCGGCACAGGGACTAGCGGGAGCGCCAATGAGCAGTTCTTC.

The CDR3 reads CASSLWTSGNTGELFF. CDR3 DNA sequence: TGTGCCAGCAGTTTATGGACTAGCGGCAACACCGGGGAGCTGTTTTTT. This rearrangement joins TRBV28 to TRBJ2-2, with 9 bases that match TRBD2. CDR1 MDHEN and CDR2 SYDVKM come from the germline V gene. V was pared by 0 bases and J by 2 bases, with 1 base of the junction left unmatched. This CDR3 contains 16 residues.

The chain is built from TRBV10-3 and TRBJ2-1; D gene uncertain. This CDR3 has 11 residues. Germline V gene sequence: CDR1 ENHRY, CDR2 SYGVKD. V was pared by 8 bases and J by 8 bases, with 10 bases between. This chain's CDR3 is CAIRARHEQFF. CDR3 sequence (DNA): TGTGCCATCCGAGCGAGACATGAGCAGTTCTTC.

This clonotype came up a few times. V usage is TRBV12-5 and J usage is TRBJ2-3; TRBD2 aligns across 9 bases. This CDR3 has 17 residues. V gave up 0 bases and J gave up 4 bases; unmatched junction bases: 8. CDR1 LGHNT and CDR2 FRNRAP come from the germline V gene. The CDR3 protein is CASGLVRGGRAPDTQYF. CDR3 in DNA: TGTGCTAGTGGTTTGGTACGTGGCGGGAGGGCCCCAGATACGCAGTATTTT.

This chain joins TRBV3-1 and TRBJ1-5, with no clear D. The CDR3 runs to 14 residues. Trimming removed 3 bases from V and 4 bases from J, with 10 bases in between. Germline V gene data show CDR1 as LGHDT and CDR2 as YNNKEL (reference sequence). The CDR3 protein is CASSQGQQNQPQHF. For the CDR3, the DNA is TGTGCCAGCAGCCAGGGCCAGCAAAATCAGCCCCAGCATTTT.

The chain recombines TRBV20-1 with TRBJ2-3; 8 bases are shared with TRBD2. With 0 bases clipped from V and 0 bases from J, the junction kept 5 bases outside the gene matches. The CDR3 is 16 amino acids. The germline V gene encodes CDR1 DFQATT and CDR2 SNEGSKA (reference sequence). For the CDR3, the DNA is TGCAGTGCTAGAGATGCCGGGGGGGTTAGCACAGATACGCAGTATTTT. Protein: CSARDAGGVSTDTQYF.

This clonotype was seen a handful of times. CDR3 sequence (DNA): TGTGCCAGCAGCGTAGATCCTAGCAGCTACAATGAGCAGTTCTTC. This sequence encodes CASSVDPSSYNEQFF. The genes are TRBV9 and TRBJ2-1, with a tentative D call TRBD2 (5 bases). Looked up from germline, CDR1 is SGDLS and CDR2 is YYNGEE. The CDR3 runs to 15 residues. Trimming shortened V by 0 bases and J by 3 bases, and 10 bases separated the two germline ends.